A selection of T cell receptor beta chains follows, all from one sample in a study of blood T cell repertoires in COVID-19. Produced via immunoSEQ multiplex PCR; TCRdb's table is partial and in-frame only. Of about 170,000 clones in the sample, approximately 86% are singletons; the top ten hold roughly 8.1%. Sequences were obtained from peripheral blood. The receptor source for this set is an elderly woman with COVID-19, enrolled during active disease. CDR3s include the opening cysteine and the closing phenylalanine or tryptophan. The order of the fields is CDR3 length, J gene, V gene, clone size, D gene, CDR3 DNA, CDR3 protein. D genes are given only for firm matches. Rows give clone size only sometimes, using once, few, many, or a class for an expanded clone.

len: 14
j_gene: TRBJ2-2
v_gene: TRBV7-3
abundance: .
d_gene: TRBD2
CDR3nt: TGTGCCAGCAGCCTAGCGGGCAGCACCGGGGAGCTGTTTTTT
CDR3aa: CASSLAGSTGELFF

len: 14
j_gene: TRBJ2-1
v_gene: TRBV11-3
abundance: many
d_gene: .
CDR3nt: TGTGCCAGCAGCTTAGACGGGGGGCTCAATGAGCAGTTCTTC
CDR3aa: CASSLDGGLNEQFF

len: 14
j_gene: TRBJ1-4
v_gene: TRBV5-1
abundance: .
d_gene: .
CDR3nt: TGCGCCAGCAGCGCAGAGGCAACTAATGAAAAACTGTTTTTT
CDR3aa: CASSAEATNEKLFF

len: 11
j_gene: TRBJ2-1
v_gene: TRBV12-3/TRBV12-4
abundance: .
d_gene: .
CDR3nt: TGTGCCAGCACCAGGCTACTAGAGGAGTTCTTC
CDR3aa: CASTRLLEEFF

len: 14
j_gene: TRBJ1-5
v_gene: TRBV7-8
abundance: .
d_gene: .
CDR3nt: TGTGCCAGCAGCTTACCGGGACTCACCCAGCCCCAGCATTTT
CDR3aa: CASSLPGLTQPQHF

len: 11
j_gene: TRBJ1-5
v_gene: TRBV20-1
abundance: few
d_gene: .
CDR3nt: TGCAGTGCTATCGACAGTCAGCCCCAGCATTTT
CDR3aa: CSAIDSQPQHF

len: 13
j_gene: TRBJ1-4
v_gene: TRBV6-5
abundance: .
d_gene: .
CDR3nt: TGTGCCAGCAGAGAGGGTCTGGCTGAAAAACTGTTTTTT
CDR3aa: CASREGLAEKLFF

len: 15
j_gene: TRBJ2-2
v_gene: TRBV29-1
abundance: .
d_gene: .
CDR3nt: TGCAGCGTTGATAGCACCAAAACGAACACCGGGGAGCTGTTTTTT
CDR3aa: CSVDSTKTNTGELFF

len: 15
j_gene: TRBJ1-3
v_gene: TRBV7-2
abundance: once
d_gene: .
CDR3nt: TGTGCCAGCAGCTTAAGTCCCACAGCAGGAAACACCATATATTTT
CDR3aa: CASSLSPTAGNTIYF

len: 16
j_gene: TRBJ1-3
v_gene: TRBV27
abundance: .
d_gene: TRBD1
CDR3nt: TGTGCCAGCAGTTTATCCGGGACAGGGCCTGGAAACACCATATATTTT
CDR3aa: CASSLSGTGPGNTIYF

len: 17
j_gene: TRBJ2-7
v_gene: TRBV5-1
abundance: .
d_gene: TRBD2
CDR3nt: TGCGCCAGCGGCCTGACTAGCGGGGGGGCAGGAACCTACGAGCAGTACTTC
CDR3aa: CASGLTSGGAGTYEQYF

len: 13
j_gene: TRBJ1-2
v_gene: TRBV12-3/TRBV12-4
abundance: .
d_gene: TRBD1
CDR3nt: TGTGCCAGCAGCCCGGGACAGGCCTATGGCTACACCTTC
CDR3aa: CASSPGQAYGYTF

len: 14
j_gene: TRBJ1-1
v_gene: TRBV19
abundance: .
d_gene: .
CDR3nt: TGTGCCAGTAGTAGTCTCGGGACACTTCAGGAAGCTTTCTTT
CDR3aa: CASSSLGTLQEAFF

len: 13
j_gene: TRBJ2-7
v_gene: TRBV10-3
abundance: .
d_gene: TRBD1
CDR3nt: TGTGCCATGACAGGGGTTGAGGGCTACGAGCAGTACTTC
CDR3aa: CAMTGVEGYEQYF

len: 14
j_gene: TRBJ2-3
v_gene: TRBV7-8
abundance: .
d_gene: .
CDR3nt: TGTGCCAGCAGCGTCAACACCCGCCCTGATACGCAGTATTTT
CDR3aa: CASSVNTRPDTQYF

len: 17
j_gene: TRBJ2-1
v_gene: TRBV3-1/TRBV3-2
abundance: .
d_gene: TRBD2
CDR3nt: TGTGCCAGCAGCCAAAGGTCACTAGCGGGGGGGCGGAATGAGCAGTTCTTC
CDR3aa: CASSQRSLAGGRNEQFF

len: 14
j_gene: TRBJ1-2
v_gene: TRBV28
abundance: .
d_gene: .
CDR3nt: TGTGCCAGTCTATCCCCTCATGAGGGTAGTGGCTACACCTTC
CDR3aa: CASLSPHEGSGYTF

len: 15
j_gene: TRBJ1-3
v_gene: TRBV11-2
abundance: .
d_gene: .
CDR3nt: TGTGCCAGCAGCCCAGCGGCAGAAAAGAGAAACACCATATATTTT
CDR3aa: CASSPAAEKRNTIYF

len: 17
j_gene: TRBJ2-3
v_gene: TRBV10-3
abundance: .
d_gene: TRBD2
CDR3nt: TGTGCCATCAGTGAGTCGCCTAGCGGAAGCAGCACAGATACGCAGTATTTT
CDR3aa: CAISESPSGSSTDTQYF

len: 12
j_gene: TRBJ2-7
v_gene: TRBV29-1
abundance: .
d_gene: .
CDR3nt: TGCAGCGCCCGGAAGGAGTCCTACGAGCAGTACTTC
CDR3aa: CSARKESYEQYF

len: 16
j_gene: TRBJ1-1
v_gene: TRBV3-1/TRBV3-2
abundance: .
d_gene: .
CDR3nt: TGTGCCAGCAGCCACAGTTCTCGACAGATGAACACTGAAGCTTTCTTT
CDR3aa: CASSHSSRQMNTEAFF

len: 15
j_gene: TRBJ1-4
v_gene: TRBV5-1
abundance: .
d_gene: TRBD1
CDR3nt: TGCGCCAGCAGCTTGGGGGGGACAGTGAATGAAAAACTGTTTTTT
CDR3aa: CASSLGGTVNEKLFF

len: 13
j_gene: TRBJ2-1
v_gene: TRBV2
abundance: once
d_gene: .
CDR3nt: TGTGCCAGCAGGGTAGCGGAGGGTAGTGAGCAGTTCTTC
CDR3aa: CASRVAEGSEQFF

len: 12
j_gene: TRBJ2-2
v_gene: TRBV5-6
abundance: once
d_gene: .
CDR3nt: TGTGCCAGCAGCTTTTACTCCGGGGAGCTGTTTTTT
CDR3aa: CASSFYSGELFF

len: 14
j_gene: TRBJ1-1
v_gene: TRBV6-5
abundance: .
d_gene: TRBD1
CDR3nt: TGTGCCAGCTCCCTCAGGGGGCGAGGAACTGAAGCTTTCTTT
CDR3aa: CASSLRGRGTEAFF

len: 13
j_gene: TRBJ1-2
v_gene: TRBV5-1
abundance: once
d_gene: TRBD1
CDR3nt: TGCGCCAGCAGGGAGGGACAGTTGGATGGCTACACCTTC
CDR3aa: CASREGQLDGYTF

len: 16
j_gene: TRBJ2-2
v_gene: TRBV27
abundance: .
d_gene: TRBD2
CDR3nt: TGTGCCAGCACCTTTAGCGGGGGGACCACTACCGGGGAGCTGTTTTTT
CDR3aa: CASTFSGGTTTGELFF

len: 15
j_gene: TRBJ2-5
v_gene: TRBV19
abundance: .
d_gene: .
CDR3nt: TGTGCCAGTAGTGCGCGGGGTGGGGGAGTAGAGACCCAGTACTTC
CDR3aa: CASSARGGGVETQYF

len: 16
j_gene: TRBJ2-5
v_gene: TRBV6-1
abundance: .
d_gene: TRBD2
CDR3nt: TGTGCCAGCAGTGAAAGAAGCGGGGGGGCGTGGGAGACCCAGTACTTC
CDR3aa: CASSERSGGAWETQYF

len: 11
j_gene: TRBJ2-2
v_gene: TRBV27
abundance: .
d_gene: .
CDR3nt: TGTGCCAGCAGTCGCACCGGGGAGCTGTTTTTT
CDR3aa: CASSRTGELFF

len: 13
j_gene: TRBJ1-2
v_gene: TRBV28
abundance: .
d_gene: .
CDR3nt: TGTGCCAGCAGTTCCCCCAACTGGTATGGCTACACCTTC
CDR3aa: CASSSPNWYGYTF

len: 14
j_gene: TRBJ2-3
v_gene: TRBV10-2
abundance: .
d_gene: TRBD2
CDR3nt: TGCGCCAGCAGGCCAGCGGGGGTCACAGATACGCAGTATTTT
CDR3aa: CASRPAGVTDTQYF

len: 14
j_gene: TRBJ1-1
v_gene: TRBV3-1/TRBV3-2
abundance: .
d_gene: .
CDR3nt: TGTGCCAGCAGCCAGTACAGGGTTAGCACTGAAGCTTTCTTT
CDR3aa: CASSQYRVSTEAFF

len: 11
j_gene: TRBJ2-3
v_gene: TRBV3-1/TRBV3-2
abundance: .
d_gene: .
CDR3nt: TGTGCCAGCACCCAGGGGCTAGCGAAGTATTTT
CDR3aa: CASTQGLAKYF

len: 16
j_gene: TRBJ1-2
v_gene: TRBV14
abundance: many
d_gene: .
CDR3nt: TGTGCCAGCAGCCAAGCCTTGACGCGGGGCGCGCGAGGCTACACCTTC
CDR3aa: CASSQALTRGARGYTF

len: 12
j_gene: TRBJ1-5
v_gene: TRBV27
abundance: .
d_gene: .
CDR3nt: TGTGCCAGCAGTTTCCAGAATCAGCCCCAGCATTTT
CDR3aa: CASSFQNQPQHF

len: 13
j_gene: TRBJ2-5
v_gene: TRBV18
abundance: .
d_gene: .
CDR3nt: TGTGCCAGCTCACCGGGGGCGGGAGAGACCCAGTACTTC
CDR3aa: CASSPGAGETQYF

len: 16
j_gene: TRBJ2-1
v_gene: TRBV5-1
abundance: .
d_gene: TRBD2
CDR3nt: TGCGCCAGCAGCGCCCTACTAGCGGGGGACTACAATGAGCAGTTCTTC
CDR3aa: CASSALLAGDYNEQFF

len: 14
j_gene: TRBJ1-5
v_gene: TRBV2
abundance: .
d_gene: .
CDR3nt: TGTGCCAGCAGTGAAGAACAGGGATCTCAGCCCCAGCATTTT
CDR3aa: CASSEEQGSQPQHF

len: 14
j_gene: TRBJ2-1
v_gene: TRBV29-1
abundance: .
d_gene: TRBD2
CDR3nt: TGCAGCGTTGGATCTAGCGGCTCCTACAATGAGCAGTTCTTC
CDR3aa: CSVGSSGSYNEQFF

len: 12
j_gene: TRBJ2-2
v_gene: TRBV11-2
abundance: .
d_gene: .
CDR3nt: TGTGCCAGCAGCATCGGGATCGGGGAGCTGTTTTTT
CDR3aa: CASSIGIGELFF

len: 13
j_gene: TRBJ1-1
v_gene: TRBV5-1
abundance: .
d_gene: .
CDR3nt: TGCGCCAGCAGTCCGACAGGGAACACTGAAGCTTTCTTT
CDR3aa: CASSPTGNTEAFF

len: 13
j_gene: TRBJ1-1
v_gene: TRBV7-2
abundance: .
d_gene: .
CDR3nt: TGTGCCAGCAGCTTTTCAAAGAACACTGAAGCTTTCTTT
CDR3aa: CASSFSKNTEAFF

len: 15
j_gene: TRBJ2-7
v_gene: TRBV19
abundance: .
d_gene: TRBD2
CDR3nt: TGTGCCAGTAGTGGTCGACTAGCGGGGAACTACGAGCAGTACTTC
CDR3aa: CASSGRLAGNYEQYF

len: 16
j_gene: TRBJ1-3
v_gene: TRBV5-6
abundance: .
d_gene: .
CDR3nt: TGTGCCAGCAGCTTGGAGGCAGGGGACTCTGGAAACACCATATATTTT
CDR3aa: CASSLEAGDSGNTIYF

len: 18
j_gene: TRBJ1-5
v_gene: TRBV7-7
abundance: .
d_gene: .
CDR3nt: TGTGCTAGCAGCTTAATCGCCCGTCTAGACCCGGGGGATCAGCCCCAGCATTTT
CDR3aa: CASSLIARLDPGDQPQHF

len: 15
j_gene: TRBJ2-1
v_gene: TRBV5-4
abundance: .
d_gene: TRBD2
CDR3nt: TGTGCCAGCAGCTTGGATAGCGGGTACCACAATGAGCAGTTCTTC
CDR3aa: CASSLDSGYHNEQFF

len: 14
j_gene: TRBJ2-7
v_gene: TRBV9
abundance: .
d_gene: TRBD2
CDR3nt: TGTGCCAGCAGCCTAGCGGGGGAATTTTACGAGCAGTACTTC
CDR3aa: CASSLAGEFYEQYF

len: 16
j_gene: TRBJ1-2
v_gene: TRBV18
abundance: .
d_gene: .
CDR3nt: TGTGCCAGCTCACCGGAGTCGAATTCTGCTACCTATGGCTACACCTTC
CDR3aa: CASSPESNSATYGYTF

len: 14
j_gene: TRBJ1-5
v_gene: TRBV19
abundance: .
d_gene: .
CDR3nt: TGTGCCAGTAGTATATCAGTCAGCAATCAGCCCCAGCATTTT
CDR3aa: CASSISVSNQPQHF

len: 11
j_gene: TRBJ2-1
v_gene: TRBV5-1
abundance: once
d_gene: .
CDR3nt: TGCGCCAGCAGCTTGGAAACAGAGCAGTTCTTC
CDR3aa: CASSLETEQFF

len: 13
j_gene: TRBJ2-1
v_gene: TRBV13
abundance: .
d_gene: .
CDR3nt: TGTGCCAGCACGATCCGGGTCAACAATGAGCAGTTCTTC
CDR3aa: CASTIRVNNEQFF

len: 14
j_gene: TRBJ1-5
v_gene: TRBV4-2
abundance: .
d_gene: TRBD1
CDR3nt: TGTGCCAGCAGCCTGGGACAGGGCAATCAGCCCCAGCATTTT
CDR3aa: CASSLGQGNQPQHF

len: 14
j_gene: TRBJ2-3
v_gene: TRBV6-5
abundance: .
d_gene: .
CDR3nt: TGTGCCGGTGAAGTGGGGGGGGCCACAGATACGCAGTATTTT
CDR3aa: CAGEVGGATDTQYF

len: 11
j_gene: TRBJ2-7
v_gene: TRBV2
abundance: .
d_gene: .
CDR3nt: TGTGCCAGCAGTGTAGAGTACGAGCAGTACTTC
CDR3aa: CASSVEYEQYF

len: 12
j_gene: TRBJ1-2
v_gene: TRBV14
abundance: .
d_gene: .
CDR3nt: TGTGCCAGCAGCAGGGGATACTATGGCTACACCTTC
CDR3aa: CASSRGYYGYTF

len: 20
j_gene: TRBJ2-2
v_gene: TRBV9
abundance: many
d_gene: TRBD2
CDR3nt: TGTGCCAGCAGCGTCCAACGGGCAGGCGGGAGAGGCCCCCTCACCGGGGAGCTGTTTTTT
CDR3aa: CASSVQRAGGRGPLTGELFF

len: 15
j_gene: TRBJ2-7
v_gene: TRBV28
abundance: .
d_gene: TRBD2
CDR3nt: TGTGCCAGCAGTTCCCAGGCGGGAGGATCCTACGAGCAGTACTTC
CDR3aa: CASSSQAGGSYEQYF

len: 15
j_gene: TRBJ1-6
v_gene: TRBV18
abundance: .
d_gene: TRBD1
CDR3nt: TGTGCCAGCTCACCCGAGGGGACAGGCCAATCACCCCTCCACTTT
CDR3aa: CASSPEGTGQSPLHF

len: 14
j_gene: TRBJ2-5
v_gene: TRBV7-3
abundance: once
d_gene: TRBD1
CDR3nt: TGTGCCAGCAGCTCTGGGACAGGGAAAGAGACCCAGTACTTC
CDR3aa: CASSSGTGKETQYF